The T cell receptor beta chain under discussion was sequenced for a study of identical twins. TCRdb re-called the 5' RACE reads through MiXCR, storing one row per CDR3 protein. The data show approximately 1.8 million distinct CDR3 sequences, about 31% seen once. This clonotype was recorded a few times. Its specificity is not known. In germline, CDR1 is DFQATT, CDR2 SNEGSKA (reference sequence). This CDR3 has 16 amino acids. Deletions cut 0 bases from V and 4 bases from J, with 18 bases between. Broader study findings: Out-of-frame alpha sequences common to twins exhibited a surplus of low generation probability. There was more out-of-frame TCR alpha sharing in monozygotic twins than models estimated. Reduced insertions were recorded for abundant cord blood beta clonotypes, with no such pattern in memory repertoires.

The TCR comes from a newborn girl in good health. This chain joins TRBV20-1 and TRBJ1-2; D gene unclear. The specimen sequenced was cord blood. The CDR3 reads CSARDPRHSPTYGYTF. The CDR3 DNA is TGCAGTGCTAGAGATCCCCGACACTCGCCTACCTATGGCTACACCTTC.